This entry features one TCR beta chain sequence. What it binds is not known. These data belong to a study of PD-1 blockade in classical Hodgkin lymphoma. Study observations and caveats: Exclusion was applied to patients who started nivolumab under 1 year after ASCT. Partial responders and progressors had significantly lower baseline TCR diversity.

Here immunoSEQ multiplex PCR was the method, and the copy in TCRdb shows in-frame clones only, minus some. The sample includes more than 1,500 clones, approximately 63% of them seen just once. In every patient, relapse followed autologous stem cell transplantation, while exposure to brentuximab vedotin differed. CD8+ T cell isolation from thawed PBMCs was performed by magnetic negative selection. The CDR3 is made up of 12 amino acids. CDR1 is SGHAT and CDR2 is FQDESV in the germline V gene (reference sequence). Trimming removed 1 base from V and 4 bases from J, with 4 bases in between. Material: CD8+ T cells from blood, obtained at baseline. This clonotype originated in a human donor with classical Hodgkin lymphoma. V is TRBV11-1 and J is TRBJ1-1; D not certain. CDR3 in amino acids: CASSLGFTEAFF. CDR3 DNA sequence: TGTGCCAGCAGCTTAGGGTTCACTGAAGCTTTCTTT.